Presented here are 2 T cell receptor beta chains from one specimen sequenced in a study of shared clonotypes between healthy human individuals. Method: immunoSEQ multiplex PCR; TCRdb's copy keeps in-frame clones and lacks some. The sample comprises around 1.5 million clones, 95% to 99% of which are singletons, and roughly 0.4% rests with the top ten. Sequences were obtained from naive CD4+ T cells sorted from blood. Described subset: CD45RA+ positively selected. These receptors were obtained from a man aged 25 to 40 in good health.

The V gene is TRBV27, the J gene TRBJ2-7, with 8 bases fitting TRBD2. The trim removed 6 bases at V and 3 bases at J, leaving 7 bases unmatched. CDR1 MNHEY and CDR2 SMNVEV come from the germline V gene (reference sequence). The CDR3 is made up of 14 amino acids. Here the CDR3 reads CASRGSGTSYEQYF. Here the CDR3 DNA reads TGTGCCAGCAGGGGCTCCGGGACTAGCTACGAGCAGTACTTC.

This clone was counted a single time. J is TRBJ2-2 and V is TRBV4-2, with D tentatively TRBD2 (6 bases). V lost 4 bases and J 7 bases, leaving 13 bases between the germline ends. The V gene's germline CDR1 is LGHNA and CDR2 YNFKEQ. CDR3 size: 14 residues. CDR3 DNA sequence: TGTGCCAGCAGCCGGGACGGGGAGGTCGGGGAGCTGTTTTTT. It encodes CASSRDGEVGELFF.